This T cell receptor (beta chain) was recorded in a study of blood T cells in healthy people across ages. Regarding the study as a whole: Those diversity estimates obtained from one million T cells were thought to be underestimates.

Then a second PCR, running about 6 to 11 cycles, was carried out with a sample-barcoded 5' primer and a J-beta primer mix. TCRdb itself ran the 5' RACE reads through MiXCR, one entry per CDR3 protein. The sample contains hundreds of thousands of distinct CDR3 sequences, under 45% of which appear only once. As for this clonotype: Its antigen is still unknown.

V trimming: 1 base; J trimming: 1 base; junction bases outside the gene matches: 6. The V gene's germline CDR1 is SGHTA and CDR2 FQGNSA. The CDR3 contains 16 residues. The chain recombines TRBV7-2 with TRBJ1-1, with 7 bases that match TRBD1. Sequenced input: blood. This receptor was obtained from a man in his 60s in good health. The CDR3 spells CASSLGPGTANTEAFF. The DNA for the CDR3 is TGTGCCAGCAGCTTAGGCCCCGGGACAGCGAACACTGAAGCTTTCTTT.